This TCR beta chain derives from a study of blood T cell repertoires in COVID-19. Study information: The cDNA or gDNA used as material had been derived from T cells, B-cell-depleted T cells, or PBMCs.

J gave up 4 bases and V 5 bases, and 2 bases lay outside the gene matches. In germline, CDR1 is SGHAT, CDR2 FQDESV (reference sequence). CDR3 length: 14 residues. As processed by the authors: Amplification of reference gene primers was used by the study to estimate nucleated cell counts. Assay used: immunoSEQ multiplex PCR; TCRdb lists only in-frame clones, some missing. D and trimming come from the DNA, and the V and J calls and clone size come from that table. The repertoire has about 400,000 clones, roughly 90% of them found once; the top ten carry 4% to 4.5%. The sequence was collected from a woman in her 30s with acute or convalescent COVID-19. The chain links TRBV11-1 to TRBJ2-7; 13 bases map to TRBD2. Input material: peripheral blood. CDR3 sequence reads: CASSETSGGYEQYF. CDR3 bases: TGTGCCAGCAGCGAGACTAGCGGGGGGTACGAGCAGTACTTC.